This TCR beta chain originates from a study of shared clonotypes between healthy human individuals (dated by TCRdb to the early 2020s). Background for the entire study: A couple of women and a few men aged 18 to 49 years were included in the cohort. Per donor, three plates each were used for CD4 naive and CD4 memory, two for CD8 naive, and one for CD8 memory. Blood TCR repertoires of roughly five healthy adults were deeply sequenced to estimate repertoire size and the extent of clonotype sharing between individuals. To increase sequencing depth and limit assay-specific biases, different laboratories used diverse techniques to prepare libraries and sequence TCR repertoires. Leukapheresis yielded between about 0.9 and 10 billion PBMCs per donor.

Healthy HIV-negative adults with no recently reported acute infections or vaccinations were included as donors. Every donor was a Caucasian adult residing in Nashville, Tennessee, USA. CD4+ T cells were enriched by magnetic negative selection; naive cells were then positively selected on CD45RA, and the negative fraction formed the memory subset. Blood was obtained by leukapheresis, after which PBMCs were separated by Ficoll-Histopaque density gradient centrifugation and cryopreserved in liquid nitrogen vapor phase. Purity and quantity of every magnetically sorted T cell population were checked by analytical flow cytometry. From each sorted fraction, genomic DNA was isolated and quantified by UV absorbance on a Nanodrop 2000c. The cysteine opens and the phenylalanine closes a CDR3 of 15 amino acids. Just the 45-base CDR3 DNA is kept, in frame starting at base 1. The germline V gene supplies CDR1 MDHEN and CDR2 SYDVKM. Cut back by 2 bases and 9 bases, the V and J ends lie 20 bases apart.

Using the deep immunoSEQ assay, multiplex PCR amplified TCR CDR3 regions from genomic DNA. Genomic DNA extracted from each cell subset was distributed evenly over all wells of several immunoSEQ 96-well plates, and each plate served as one replicate. Each replicate PCR for sorted subsets received around 200 ng genomic DNA, equal to tens of thousands of T cell genomes. Purified libraries were quantified with a Qubit 3.0 fluorometer, sized on a Bioanalyzer 2100, and re-quantified with the KAPA Library Quantification kit. A separate single-read 150-cycle Illumina NextSeq 550 flow cell was used to sequence each immunoSEQ 96-well plate. The source study handled its data this way. Because only junctional sequences without quality scores were contained in the immunoSEQ output, filtering matching that applied to full-length reads could not be performed. Sequences were annotated with PyIR, a Python wrapper for IgBLAST v1.9, and V/J genes and CDR3 were assigned using IMGT germline references. Reads with weak V/J assignments (E-value above 1e-6), missing CDR3, stop codons, out-of-frame junctions, or ambiguous translated residues were removed. V3J clonotypes were defined as sequences sharing the same inferred V gene, J gene, and CDR3 amino acid sequence. To compute the percentage overlap between repertoires, the number of shared unique clonotypes was divided by the size of the smaller repertoire. RTK rarefaction, the Chao1 estimator, and Recon v2.1 estimates of unobserved clonotypes were used to assess repertoire richness. For all TCRbeta clonotypes obtained by the gDNA method from a handful of donors, generation probabilities were computed with OLGA. Not all clones reach the TCRdb copy of this immuneACCESS table, which keeps in-frame sequences only. Checked studies attribute under half of the gap to unresolved V genes and leave the rest unexplained. The DNA was the basis for D and trimming; V, J and clone size are from that table. Counted in this sample were over 2 million clones; 85% to 95% of them appeared once. The ten largest clonotypes hold 0.3% to 0.45% of the sample.

Study-wide findings and limitations: Pairwise subsampling led to the expectation that sequencing depth would affect the degree of clonotype sharing among donors. Larger estimated clonotype richness was generally found for naive subsets than for memory subsets. The genetic and exposure-history diversity represented was limited by the small number of donors. About 5% of naive CD4, 3.5% of naive CD8, 2% to 2.5% of memory CD4, and 0.4% of memory CD8 clonotypes were shared across several donors. Sampling was limited to blood, and TCR repertoires in tissue likely differ from TCR repertoires in blood. Clonotypes shared by all four sorted-subset donors showed higher generation probabilities than non-shared clonotypes. Even with the large sequencing depth, rarefaction of the sorted-subset datasets indicated that sequencing was incomplete.

In the case of this clone: Its antigen remains unidentified. No base quality values were provided; no much bigger clone lies one nucleotide off.

The rearranged segments are TRBV28 and TRBJ2-7, with no D gene named confidently. The source of this sequence is a man between 18 and 35 years old in good health. Some clones in this sample may be carry-over from other donors' samples. The source material was naive CD4+ T cells from PBMCs. The sample's cell subset or site, from its label and the paper: CD45RA+ positively selected. DNA sequence: TGTGCCAGCAGTTTACGTTTAGCACTGCCGCAAGGGCAGTACTTC. It translates as CASSLRLALPQGQYF.